The 21 T cell receptor beta chains given below trace back to one sample, sequenced in a study of control samples from healthy donors and cancer patients. TCRdb's table, derived via immunoSEQ multiplex PCR, lists solely in-frame clones and lacks some. The sample includes about 190,000 clones, approximately 91% of them seen just once. Sequencing used blood. Receptor source: a man in his thirties or forties in good health.

The chain links TRBV6-5 to TRBJ1-4; D ambiguous. The CDR3 sequence is 15 residues long. The ends were cut back, 4 bases at V and 2 bases at J, with 11 bases in the middle. CDR1 is MNHEY, CDR2 SVGAGI, per germline. The CDR3 here is CASSLGPSTNEKLFF. CDR3 nucleotide sequence: TGTGCCAGCAGTTTAGGGCCCTCCACTAATGAAAAACTGTTTTTT.

V gene TRBV6-5 combines with J gene TRBJ1-2; D is unresolved. V was pared by 6 bases and J by 8 bases, with 22 bases between. The CDR3 length is 15 residues. Germline V gives CDR1 MNHEY, CDR2 SVGAGI. The CDR3 protein is CASSAVYENVGGYTF. DNA of the CDR3: TGTGCCAGCAGCGCCGTATACGAAAACGTTGGAGGCTACACCTTC.

The J gene is TRBJ2-2, the V gene TRBV19; a weak D match, TRBD1 (5 bases). V shed 3 bases and J shed 5 bases, with 10 bases lying between them. This CDR3 spans 14 amino acids. Per the germline V gene, CDR1 is LNHDA and CDR2 is SQIVND (reference sequence). The CDR3 sequence is CASSIWKGTGELFF. The DNA for the CDR3 is TGTGCCAGTAGTATTTGGAAGGGGACCGGGGAGCTGTTTTTT.

The chain links TRBV4-2 to TRBJ1-1; 7 bases line up with TRBD1. V gave up 1 base and J gave up 8 bases; unmatched junction bases: 13. Germline CDR1 reads LGHNA; CDR2 reads YNFKEQ. The CDR3 covers 16 residues. This CDR3 reads CASSQGSWAGGTEAFF. DNA for the CDR3: TGTGCCAGCAGCCAAGGCTCGTGGGCAGGGGGAACCGAAGCTTTCTTT.

The J gene is TRBJ2-3, the V gene TRBV2, with 8 positions matching TRBD1. The CDR3 extends over 15 amino acids. The V segment lost 3 bases and the J segment 3 bases; nucleotides outside the gene matches: 5. Germline assignment: CDR1 SNHLY and CDR2 FYNNEI. The CDR3 loop is CASSDRGRMTDTQYF. In DNA, the CDR3 is TGTGCCAGCAGTGACAGGGGGCGGATGACAGATACGCAGTATTTT.

For this clone: This specimen includes other DNA sequences encoding the same CDR3. The V and J genes are TRBV9 and TRBJ2-3, with TRBD2 matching over 8 bases. The V and J ends lost 0 bases and 3 bases, in that order; junction bases with no gene match: 3. The CDR3 has 15 amino acids. Germline assignment: CDR1 SGDLS and CDR2 YYNGEE. The CDR3 sequence: CASSVAGGGTDTQYF. The CDR3 region has the DNA TGTGCCAGCAGCGTAGCTGGCGGGGGGACAGATACGCAGTATTTT.

V gene TRBV5-1 combines with J gene TRBJ1-2; D might be TRBD1 (5 bases). With 0 bases removed from V and 0 bases from J, the gap between germline ends came to 9 bases. The CDR3 loop spans 15 amino acids. Germline loops: CDR1 SGHRS, CDR2 YFSETQ. CDR3: CASSLAGPANYGYTF. CDR3 DNA: TGCGCCAGCAGCTTGGCGGGACCAGCTAACTATGGCTACACCTTC.

This clone occurred once. For the CDR3, the DNA is TGCAGTGCCCAGGTAAACACTGAAGCTTTCTTT. Its translation is CSAQVNTEAFF. This chain joins TRBV20-1 and TRBJ1-1; D unresolved. The CDR3 is 11 amino acids. Germline lookup yields CDR1 DFQATT and CDR2 SNEGSKA (reference sequence). Trimming pared 6 bases from V and 2 bases from J, leaving 7 bases between.

The chain employs TRBV20-1 and TRBJ2-1; 11 nucleotides align to TRBD2. Per germline, CDR1 DFQATT and CDR2 SNEGSKA (reference sequence). Unmatched junction bases numbered 5, after V lost 3 bases and J lost 7 bases. The CDR3 consists of 14 residues. The CDR3 loop reads CSASSGGARNEQFF. CDR3 bases: TGCAGTGCTAGTAGCGGGGGGGCCCGGAATGAGCAGTTCTTC.

This clone was seen more than once but under ten times. V and J are TRBV18 and TRBJ1-3; TRBD1 matches at 7 bases. Trimming at V came to 0 bases and at J to 1 base, leaving 3 bases not matched to a gene. CDR3 length: 16 amino acids. The germline gives CDR1 KGHSH, CDR2 LQKENI. As DNA, the CDR3 is TGTGCCAGCTCACCACCGCGACAGGGATCTGGAAACACCATATATTTT. Translating gives CASSPPRQGSGNTIYF.

This chain joins TRBV13 and TRBJ1-6; 10 bases fit TRBD1. V shed 0 bases, J shed 4 bases, and the junction held 6 bases outside the gene matches. The germline gives CDR1 PRHDT, CDR2 FYEKMQ (reference sequence). CDR3 length: 18 amino acids. The DNA for the CDR3 is TGTGCCAGCAGCTTAGGGGGGACAGGGGCGTCATATAATTCACCCCTCCACTTT. Translated: CASSLGGTGASYNSPLHF.

The chain is built from TRBV24-1 and TRBJ2-1, with D perhaps TRBD1 or TRBD2 (5 bases each). The V end lost 2 bases, the J end lost 12 bases, and 10 bases lay between the germline ends. From germline, CDR1 is KGHDR and CDR2 SFDVKD. The CDR3 consists of 12 residues. In DNA form, the CDR3 reads TGTGCCACCAGTGATTGGATTGGGGGGCAGTTCTTC. It yields the protein CATSDWIGGQFF.

The chain couples TRBV7-6 to TRBJ1-4; 9 bases are shared with TRBD1. Germline loops: CDR1 SGHVS, CDR2 FNYEAQ. The CDR3 contains 18 residues. V was pared by 0 bases and J by 7 bases, with 12 bases of the junction left unmatched. DNA for the CDR3: TGTGCCAGCAGCTTAGCGGGACAGGGCGGCACTCGGGGTGAAAAACTGTTTTTT. This gives the protein CASSLAGQGGTRGEKLFF.

In DNA form, the CDR3 reads TGTGCCATCAGTACGGACAGGGGCACAGATACGCAGTATTTT. Its protein product is CAISTDRGTDTQYF. The rearrangement links TRBV10-3 to TRBJ2-3, with TRBD1 identical over 8 bases. Germline loops: CDR1 ENHRY, CDR2 SYGVKD. The CDR3 spans 14 residues. After removal of 5 bases from V and 1 base from J, the junction contained 2 bases not matched to a gene.

CDR3 in amino acids: CSAELDYGYTF. The CDR3 region has the DNA TGCAGCGCTGAGTTGGACTATGGCTACACCTTC. J is TRBJ1-2 and V is TRBV29-1, with D hard to call. This CDR3 region has 11 residues. The V and J ends lost 7 bases and 3 bases respectively, with 9 bases between them. Germline values: CDR1 SQVTM, CDR2 ANQGSEA.

The chain uses TRBV7-9 and TRBJ1-4; perhaps TRBD1 as D (5 bases). The CDR3 length is 16 residues. CDR1 SEHNR and CDR2 FQNEAQ come from the germline V gene (reference sequence). Deletions cut 1 base from V and 4 bases from J, with 13 bases between. The CDR3 here is CASSLGQVQGNEKLFF. The DNA of the CDR3 is TGTGCCAGCAGCTTAGGCCAGGTCCAGGGTAATGAAAAACTGTTTTTT.

The sample holds one count of this clone. The rearrangement uses TRBV23-1 and TRBJ1-5; 10 bases are shared with TRBD1. TRBV23-1 is reported as an ORF; its role is uncertain. V dropped 9 bases and J dropped 0; count of bases not matched to a gene: 14. The CDR3 runs 18 residues. The CDR3 is CARCLTGGVLYSNQPQHF. Here the CDR3 DNA reads TGCGCCAGGTGTCTGACAGGGGGCGTCCTTTATAGCAATCAGCCCCAGCATTTT.

The chain joins TRBV6-2 or TRBV6-3 to TRBJ1-2; D is undetermined. The V gene's germline CDR1 is MNHEY and CDR2 SVGEGT. Trimming removed 5 bases at V and 0 bases at J, with 7 bases between. The CDR3 is 13 amino acids. The CDR3 loop is CASSPTANYGYTF. CDR3 sequence (DNA): TGTGCCAGCAGTCCAACGGCTAACTATGGCTACACCTTC.

This clone was counted between two and nine times. This chain connects TRBV12-3 or TRBV12-4 to TRBJ1-3, with D uncertain. This CDR3 comprises 12 residues. V was trimmed by 2 bases and J by 1 base, leaving 0 bases between them. CDR3 in amino acids: CASSLSGNTIYF. The CDR3 nucleotides are TGTGCCAGCAGTTTATCTGGAAACACCATATATTTT.

The J gene is TRBJ2-7, the V gene TRBV27; a weak D match, TRBD1 (5 bases). From germline, CDR1 is MNHEY and CDR2 SMNVEV (reference sequence). CDR3 length: 13 residues. Trimming removed 4 bases from V and 5 bases from J, with 12 bases in between. The CDR3 bases are TGTGCCAGCAGTTCTTTCAGGGATGACGAGCAGTACTTC. Protein product: CASSSFRDDEQYF.

The genes are TRBV7-8 and TRBJ2-7; 10 nucleotides line up with TRBD1. Per the germline V gene, CDR1 is SGHVS and CDR2 is FQNEAQ. There are 15 residues in the CDR3. V was pared by 5 bases and J by 5 bases, with 9 bases of the junction left unmatched. The CDR3 region is CASSARQGAVNEQYF. CDR3 DNA: TGTGCCAGCAGCGCGAGACAGGGGGCTGTAAACGAGCAGTACTTC.